Below, 23 T cell receptor beta chains from the same sample are listed, as sequenced in a study of long-term antiretroviral therapy in people with HIV. The run of the v3.0 immunoSEQ assay was at survey level. Assay used: immunoSEQ multiplex PCR; TCRdb lists only in-frame clones, some missing. The data hold tens of thousands of clones, with 80% to 95% observed a single time. The starting material was unsorted PBMCs, obtained 7.6 years after starting antiretroviral therapy. The receptors were sampled from a woman between 35 and 50 years old with HIV.

This chain connects TRBV2 to TRBJ1-1; D gene unclear. Germline V gene data show CDR1 as SNHLY and CDR2 as FYNNEI. V was trimmed by 3 bases and J by 5 bases, leaving 10 bases between them. The CDR3 sequence is 13 residues long. The CDR3 DNA reads as TGTGCCAGCAGTGAGGACGGAAGGACTGAAGCTTTCTTT. As protein: CASSEDGRTEAFF.

This rearrangement joins TRBV7-9 to TRBJ1-6; tentative D call: TRBD1 (5 bases). CDR1 SEHNR and CDR2 FQNEAQ come from the germline V gene (reference sequence). The CDR3 consists of 14 residues. The V end lost 3 bases, the J end lost 8 bases, and 11 bases lay between the germline ends. The CDR3 spells CASSLSGRDSPLHF. CDR3 DNA sequence: TGTGCCAGCAGCTTGTCGGGACGGGATTCACCCCTCCACTTT.

The chain combines TRBV9 with TRBJ2-2; D ambiguous. The germline CDR1 and CDR2 sequences are SGDLS and YYNGEE. This CDR3 is 16 amino acids long. V gave up 0 bases and J gave up 6 bases, with 15 bases separating them. The CDR3 loop is CASSVGTARNSGELFF. CDR3 bases: TGTGCCAGCAGCGTAGGGACGGCCCGGAATTCCGGGGAGCTGTTTTTT.

The CDR3 spells CASSQDRSEENTEAFF. DNA of the CDR3: TGCGCCAGCAGCCAAGATCGGTCCGAGGAGAACACTGAAGCTTTCTTT. The chain recombines TRBV4-3 with TRBJ1-1; the D is unclear. The CDR3 runs 16 residues. V gave up 0 bases and J gave up 1 base, with 12 bases separating them. Germline-derived CDR1 and CDR2 are LGHNA and YSLEER.

The chain combines TRBV18 with TRBJ1-1, with 7 positions matching TRBD1. Per germline, CDR1 KGHSH and CDR2 LQKENI. This CDR3 spans 11 amino acids. V was clipped by 10 bases and J by 11 bases; unmatched bases: 10. CDR3: CATYSDRDAFF. The CDR3 DNA reads as TGTGCCACTTATTCCGACAGGGATGCTTTCTTT.

The chain recombines TRBV5-8 with TRBJ2-3; D call uncertain. The length of the CDR3 is 14 residues. Germline CDR1 and CDR2: SGHTS and YDEGEE. V lost 0 bases and J 2 bases, leaving 7 bases between the germline ends. This CDR3 reads CASSLAQDTDTQYF. DNA of the CDR3: TGTGCCAGCAGCTTGGCTCAGGACACAGATACGCAGTATTTT. The full variable domain, its missing parts supplied by reference TRBV5-8 and TRBJ2-3, is EAGVTQSPTHLIKTRGQQATLRCSPISGHTSVYWYQQALGLGLQFLLWYDEGEERNRGNFPPRFSGRQFPNYSSELNVNALELEDSALYLCASSLAQDTDTQYFGPGTRLTVL.

The V and J genes are TRBV4-3 and TRBJ1-2; a weak D match, TRBD1 (5 bases). The CDR3 contains 17 residues. Trimming took 0 bases from V and 6 from J, leaving 20 bases between them. Germline CDR1 LGHNA, CDR2 YSLEER. CDR3 residues: CASSQEFGQGMSNGYTF. CDR3 DNA: TGCGCCAGCAGCCAAGAATTCGGGCAGGGAATGTCAAATGGCTACACCTTC.

The genes are TRBV9 and TRBJ2-3, with D possibly being TRBD2 (6 bases). Germline V gives CDR1 SGDLS, CDR2 YYNGEE. The V gene lost 3 bases and the J gene lost 6 bases, with 20 bases spanning the gap. This CDR3 region has 16 residues. CDR3 DNA sequence: TGTGCCAGCAGCGCCGGGACTGGACGGAGAGGGGATACGCAGTATTTT. This encodes CASSAGTGRRGDTQYF.

The chain has TRBV4-3 and TRBJ2-7, with 9 bases that match TRBD2. Germline trimming cut 0 bases from V and 3 bases from J; bases unmatched to any gene: 6. The V gene's germline CDR1 is LGHNA and CDR2 YSLEER. The CDR3 has 16 amino acids. CDR3 region: CASSQERAGGDYEQYF. In DNA, the CDR3 is TGCGCCAGCAGCCAAGAAAGAGCGGGGGGCGACTACGAGCAGTACTTC.

The chain recombines TRBV19 with TRBJ1-2; perhaps TRBD1 as D (5 bases). CDR3 length: 13 amino acids. Trimming stripped 3 bases from V and 2 bases from J, with 7 bases between. CDR1 and CDR2 (germline): LNHDA, SQIVND (reference sequence). The CDR3 spells CASSMRGNYGYTF. The CDR3 nucleotides read TGTGCCAGTAGTATGCGGGGGAACTATGGCTACACCTTC.

The chain is built from TRBV6-6 and TRBJ1-1; D unresolved. Trimming stripped 0 bases from V and 5 bases from J, with 4 bases between. This CDR3 comprises 12 residues. The V gene's germline CDR1 is MNHNY and CDR2 SVGAGI (reference sequence). Written as DNA, the CDR3 is TGTGCCAGCAGTTACTCGCTTACTGAAGCTTTCTTT. Translation: CASSYSLTEAFF.

This clone was recorded once. The chain carries TRBV7-2 and TRBJ1-5; TRBD1 matches 12 bases. The CDR3 consists of 15 residues. Germline V gene data show CDR1 as SGHTA and CDR2 as FQGNSA. The ends lost 9 bases at V and 7 bases at J; junction bases unmatched: 10. The CDR3 nucleotides read TGTGCCAGGTCTGGGGGGACAGGGGGCAGCCAGCCCCAGCATTTT. This sequence encodes CARSGGTGGSQPQHF.

The J gene is TRBJ2-7, the V gene TRBV7-3; D perhaps matches TRBD1 (7 bases). The CDR3 is 15 residues long. Germline CDR1 and CDR2: SGHTA and FQGTGA. With 5 bases removed from V and 2 bases from J, the gap between germline ends came to 16 bases. The DNA for the CDR3 is TGTGCCAGCAGCCCAGGGGGAGCGGGTGCCTACGAGCAGTACTTC. Its protein is CASSPGGAGAYEQYF. The variable domain in full, completed from reference TRBV7-3 and TRBJ2-7, reads GAGVSQTPSNKVTEKGKYVELRCDPISGHTALYWYRQSLGQGPEFLIYFQGTGAADDSGLPNDRFFAVRPEGSVSTLKIQRTERGDSAVYLCASSPGGAGAYEQYFGPGTRLTVT.

The chain's CDR3 is CASRSGHDRVTEAFF. The CDR3 region has the DNA TGTGCCAGTCGTTCCGGCCACGACAGGGTCACTGAAGCTTTCTTT. The chain joins TRBV19 to TRBJ1-1, with 7 bases aligning to TRBD1. Germline CDR1 LNHDA, CDR2 SQIVND (reference sequence). The CDR3 is 15 residues long. Trimming at V came to 8 bases and at J to 4 bases, leaving 13 bases not matched to a gene. Full variable domain (outside the CDR3, taken from reference TRBV19 and TRBJ1-1): DGGITQSPKYLFRKEGQNVTLSCEQNLNHDAMYWYRQDPGQGLRLIYYSQIVNDFQKGDIAEGYSVSREKKESFPLTVTSAQKNPTAFYLCASRSGHDRVTEAFFGQGTRLTVV.

CDR3 sequence (DNA): TGTGCCTGGAACCCAGGGGGCGGCACAGATACGCAGTATTTT. Residues: CAWNPGGGTDTQYF. This chain connects TRBV30 to TRBJ2-3; TRBD1 matches 8 bases. V was clipped by 4 bases and J by 1 base; unmatched bases: 4. Germline V lookup: CDR1 GTSNPN, CDR2 SVGIG (reference sequence). The CDR3 loop spans 14 amino acids. Supplemented by reference TRBV30 and TRBJ2-3, the full variable domain reads SQTIHQWPATLVQPVGSPLSLECTVEGTSNPNLYWYRQAAGRGLQLLFYSVGIGQISSEVPQNLSASRPQDRQFILSSKKLLLSDSGFYLCAWNPGGGTDTQYFGPGTRLTVL.

The chain joins TRBV7-8 to TRBJ1-1, with D hard to call. The CDR3 sequence is 14 residues long. V lost 1 base and J 2 bases, leaving 8 bases between the germline ends. Germline CDR1 SGHVS, CDR2 FQNEAQ. CDR3 amino acids: CASSLVFGNTEAFF. In DNA form, the CDR3 reads TGTGCCAGCAGCTTAGTTTTTGGCAACACTGAAGCTTTCTTT.

The chain's CDR3 is CASSLEGLAGLLDTQYF. The DNA of the CDR3 is TGCGCCAGCAGCTTGGAAGGCCTAGCGGGGTTGTTAGATACGCAGTATTTT. V is TRBV5-1 and J is TRBJ2-3; the match to TRBD2 covers 9 bases. Germline V gene sequence: CDR1 SGHRS, CDR2 YFSETQ. V trimming: 0 bases; J trimming: 5 bases; junction bases outside the gene matches: 10. The CDR3 covers 17 residues.

The CDR3 DNA reads as TGTGCCAGCAACTCGGACTTGCCAAGATCGGGGACTGAAGCTTTCTTT. Its protein product is CASNSDLPRSGTEAFF. The rearrangement joins TRBV2 to TRBJ1-1, with unresolved D. This CDR3 has 16 residues. Germline CDR1 and CDR2: SNHLY and FYNNEI. The V gene lost 7 bases and the J gene lost 5 bases, with 23 bases spanning the gap.

The genes are TRBV5-1 and TRBJ2-7, with D unresolved. This CDR3 has 11 residues. Deletions cut 5 bases from V and 11 bases from J, with 14 bases between. Looked up from germline, CDR1 is SGHRS and CDR2 is YFSETQ. The DNA for the CDR3 is TGCGCCAGCAGAGACTCAGACCGGGAGTACTTC. It specifies CASRDSDREYF.

The J gene is TRBJ2-7, the V gene TRBV7-9, with D perhaps TRBD1 or TRBD2 (5 bases each). This CDR3 region has 16 residues. CDR1 is SEHNR, CDR2 FQNEAQ, per germline (reference sequence). Trimming removed 7 bases from V and 0 bases from J, with 19 bases in between. CDR3 region: CASILLEAGSSYEQYF. DNA of the CDR3: TGTGCCAGCATCCTTCTAGAGGCAGGGAGCTCCTACGAGCAGTACTTC.

This sequence joins TRBV4-2 and TRBJ2-1, with TRBD2 as a possible D gene (6 bases). The CDR3 spans 12 residues. Germline-derived CDR1 and CDR2 are LGHNA and YNFKEQ. The V gene lost 2 bases and the J gene lost 11 bases, with 10 bases spanning the gap. The CDR3: CASSQREQKQFF. The CDR3 region has the DNA TGTGCCAGCAGCCAACGGGAGCAGAAGCAGTTCTTC.

The rearrangement uses TRBV5-1 and TRBJ1-2, with unresolved D. The CDR3 runs to 14 residues. Trimming cost V 0 bases and J 5 bases, with 11 bases left between them. Germline V gene sequence: CDR1 SGHRS, CDR2 YFSETQ. The CDR3 coding sequence is TGCGCCAGCAGCTTGGTTCCACCTACATATGGCTACACCTTC. It codes for CASSLVPPTYGYTF. The whole variable domain, remainder taken from reference TRBV5-1 and TRBJ1-2, is KAGVTQTPRYLIKTRGQQVTLSCSPISGHRSVSWYQQTPGQGLQFLFEYFSETQRNKGNFPGRFSGRQFSNSRSEMNVSTLELGDSALYLCASSLVPPTYGYTFGSGTRLTVV.

The chain links TRBV6-5 to TRBJ1-1, with D perhaps TRBD1 (5 bases). The CDR3 runs to 15 residues. Trimming took off 5 bases at V and 0 bases at J, with 13 bases between the two ends. Germline CDR1 MNHEY, CDR2 SVGAGI. The CDR3 DNA reads as TGTGCCAGCAGTACCGGACATTACATGAACACTGAAGCTTTCTTT. Its translation is CASSTGHYMNTEAFF.